The clone carrying this T cell receptor (beta chain) was picked up many times. Its antigen is unknown. This record belongs to a study of tumor and adjacent non-tumor tissue in lung cancer. Overall study findings and caveats: Compared with tumor, normal lung showed significantly lower TCR diversity.

V gave up 6 bases and J gave up 0 bases; unmatched junction bases: 5. The germline V gene has CDR1 MNHNS and CDR2 SASEGT. The CDR3 totals 15 residues. TCRbeta libraries were built with three rounds of nested PCR, modified from ARM-PCR. TCRdb fed the multiplex PCR reads into MiXCR, producing one record per CDR3 protein. This sample has around 99,000 distinct CDR3 sequences; 60% to 70% occur once, and the top ten carry around 20%. RNA was extracted from bulk tissue without any cell sorting. This non-tumor lung sample came from over 3 cm beyond the tumor edge. The origin of this receptor is a man in his 60s with non-small cell lung cancer. This chain connects TRBV6-1 to TRBJ2-7, with 10 nucleotides matching TRBD1. The sequenced material came from distant non-tumor lung tissue. CDR3 amino acids: CASRDRGIISYEQYF. The CDR3 DNA follows: TGTGCCAGCAGGGACAGGGGGATCATCTCCTACGAGCAGTACTTC.